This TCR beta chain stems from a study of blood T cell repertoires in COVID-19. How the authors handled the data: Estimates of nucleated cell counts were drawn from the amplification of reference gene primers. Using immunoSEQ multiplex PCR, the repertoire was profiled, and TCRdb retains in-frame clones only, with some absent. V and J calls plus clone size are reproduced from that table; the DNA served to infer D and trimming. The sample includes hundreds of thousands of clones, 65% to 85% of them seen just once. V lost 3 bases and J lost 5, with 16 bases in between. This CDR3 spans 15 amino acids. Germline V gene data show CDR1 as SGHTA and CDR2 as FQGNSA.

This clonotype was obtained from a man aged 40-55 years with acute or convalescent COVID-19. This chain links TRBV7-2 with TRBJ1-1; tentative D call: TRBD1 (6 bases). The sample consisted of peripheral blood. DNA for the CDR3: TGTGCCAGCAGCTTGTCTGGGGGCGAGGGAACTGAAGCTTTCTTT. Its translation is CASSLSGGEGTEAFF. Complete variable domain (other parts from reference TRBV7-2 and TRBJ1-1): GAGVSQSPSNKVTEKGKDVELRCDPISGHTALYWYRQSLGQGLEFLIYFQGNSAPDKSGLPSDRFSAERTGGSVSTLTIQRTQQEDSAVYLCASSLSGGEGTEAFFGQGTRLTVV.